This T cell receptor (beta chain) was obtained from a study of OX40 agonist ivuxolimab in advanced cancers. Background on the study: Three patients responded partially, comprising one with hepatocellular carcinoma and two with cutaneous melanoma.

Excluded were patients having autoimmune disease history or systemic immunosuppression. Germline V lookup: CDR1 MNHEY, CDR2 SVGAGI. V gave up 6 bases and J gave up 7 bases, with 10 bases separating them. The CDR3 is 12 residues long. TCRdb's copy holds only in-frame clones and misses some; the assay was immunoSEQ multiplex PCR. The table lists 65,000 to 85,000 clones, around nine tenths of them singletons. This specimen was CD4+ or CD8+ T cells sorted from blood, taken in a trial of the OX40 agonist ivuxolimab. The receptor was isolated from an adult with an advanced solid tumor such as melanoma, head and neck, liver or kidney cancer. J is TRBJ1-5 and V is TRBV6-5, with D possibly TRBD1 on 6 matching bases. The CDR3 here is CASSPTGQPQHF. The CDR3 nucleotides are TGTGCCAGCAGCCCAACAGGGCAGCCCCAGCATTTT.